Below are 11 T cell receptor beta chains sequenced from a single sample in a study of T cell repertoires in cytomegalovirus infection. The antigens for these receptors are not known. TCRdb re-called the reads with MiXCR, one entry per CDR3 protein. The data show about 51,000 distinct CDR3 sequences, with 15% to 25% seen just once and 26% held by the top ten. Sample: CD8+ T cells from cultured PBMCs, taken from culture after CMV antigen stimulation. These receptors all come from a human donor in good health (CMV status not recorded). Some clones in this sample may be carry-over from other donors' samples.

The sample holds a few counts of this clonotype. J is TRBJ2-7 and V is TRBV7-9; D uncertain. Germline loops: CDR1 SEHNR, CDR2 FQNEAQ (reference sequence). The germline V and J ends were trimmed by 4 bases and 0 bases, with 7 bases remaining between them. This CDR3 has 13 residues. DNA for the CDR3: TGTGCCAGCAGCTCGGGCAGCTCCTACGAGCAGTACTTC. It encodes CASSSGSSYEQYF.

The V and J genes are TRBV20-1 and TRBJ1-2, with unresolved D. The CDR3 runs 14 residues. Germline CDR1 reads DFQATT; CDR2 reads SNEGSKA (reference sequence). Deletions cut 1 base from V and 0 bases from J, with 9 bases between. CDR3 coding DNA: TGCAGTGCTAGAGCTTTGATCGCTAACTATGGCTACACCTTC. It translates to CSARALIANYGYTF.

This clonotype was observed a few times. CDR3 amino acids: CSARDLAGNTEAFF. The DNA for the CDR3 is TGCAGTGCTAGAGATCTGGCGGGTAACACTGAAGCTTTCTTT. V is TRBV20-1 and J is TRBJ1-1; D not resolved. V was cut by 0 bases and J by 2 bases, with 10 bases left in between. The CDR3 runs 14 residues. Germline V gives CDR1 DFQATT, CDR2 SNEGSKA (reference sequence).

V is TRBV6-1 and J is TRBJ2-1, with 13 bases lining up with TRBD2. J lost 7 bases, V lost 7 bases, and 7 bases had no gene match. CDR1 and CDR2 from the germline V gene are MNHNS and SASEGT. The CDR3 totals 15 residues. CDR3 in amino acids: CASTPGLAGRNEQFF. Written as DNA, the CDR3 is TGTGCCAGCACTCCGGGACTAGCGGGGAGGAATGAGCAGTTCTTC.

This clonotype has just a few counts. The rearrangement links TRBV7-9 to TRBJ2-1, with D perhaps TRBD2 (5 bases). This CDR3 is 13 amino acids long. Trimming removed 8 bases at V and 7 bases at J, with 15 bases between. The germline V gene encodes CDR1 SEHNR and CDR2 FQNEAQ (reference sequence). The DNA of the CDR3 is TGTGCCAGCGTCTTGGACTCGCATAATGAGCAGTTCTTC. Protein product: CASVLDSHNEQFF.

The rearrangement links TRBV7-2 to TRBJ2-7; D possibly matches TRBD1 or TRBD2 (5 bases each). The CDR3 spans 19 residues. Germline CDR1 SGHTA, CDR2 FQGNSA. V gave up 5 bases and J gave up 4 bases, with 30 bases separating them. CDR3 amino acids: CASSPHRPGTTVGPYEQYF. The CDR3 DNA sequence: TGTGCCAGCAGCCCGCACCGACCCGGGACGACCGTAGGGCCTTACGAGCAGTACTTC.

This chain joins TRBV7-2 and TRBJ2-7, with D unclear. The CDR3 loop spans 12 amino acids. CDR1 and CDR2 (germline): SGHTA, FQGNSA. The V end was cut by 10 bases, the J end by 0 bases, with 10 bases between. The CDR3 spells CATSMSSYEQYF. The CDR3 nucleotides read TGTGCCACAAGCATGAGCTCCTACGAGCAGTACTTC.

The chain uses TRBV4-2 and TRBJ2-1, with D possibly being TRBD2 (5 bases). The germline V gene has CDR1 LGHNA and CDR2 YNFKEQ. With 0 bases removed from V and 0 bases from J, the gap between germline ends came to 6 bases. The CDR3 contains 15 residues. The CDR3 DNA follows: TGTGCCAGCAGCCAAGAAGGGAGCTCCTACAATGAGCAGTTCTTC. It specifies CASSQEGSSYNEQFF.

In DNA, the CDR3 is TGTGCCAGCAGCTTCTATCCCAGTGGGCGAGACACTGAAGCTTTCTTT. Translated, it gives CASSFYPSGRDTEAFF. The J gene is TRBJ1-1, the V gene TRBV7-8, with D unresolved. V was shortened by 3 bases and J by 3 bases, with 17 bases between the two germline ends. This CDR3 has 16 residues. Germline lookup yields CDR1 SGHVS and CDR2 FQNEAQ.

The sample holds many counts of this clonotype. In DNA form, the CDR3 reads TGTGCCAGCAGTTACTCGTCTTGGGAGCCAGGGGGGCACGAGCAGTACTTC. Translating it yields CASSYSSWEPGGHEQYF. The chain employs TRBV6-5 and TRBJ2-7, with D perhaps matching TRBD1 (7 bases). CDR3 length: 17 amino acids. Trimming stripped 0 bases from V and 5 bases from J, with 20 bases between. Germline loops: CDR1 MNHEY, CDR2 SVGAGI.

The table lists this clonotype with a few counts. This rearrangement joins TRBV6-6 to TRBJ2-1; 14 nucleotides agree with TRBD2. The CDR3 totals 17 residues. The ends lost 6 bases at V and 9 bases at J; junction bases unmatched: 13. CDR1 and CDR2 from the germline V gene are MNHNY and SVGAGI (reference sequence). The DNA of the CDR3 is TGTGCCAGCAGCCCGGCCCCCGGGACTAGCGGGAGTAGTGAGCAGTTCTTC. Protein sequence: CASSPAPGTSGSSEQFF.